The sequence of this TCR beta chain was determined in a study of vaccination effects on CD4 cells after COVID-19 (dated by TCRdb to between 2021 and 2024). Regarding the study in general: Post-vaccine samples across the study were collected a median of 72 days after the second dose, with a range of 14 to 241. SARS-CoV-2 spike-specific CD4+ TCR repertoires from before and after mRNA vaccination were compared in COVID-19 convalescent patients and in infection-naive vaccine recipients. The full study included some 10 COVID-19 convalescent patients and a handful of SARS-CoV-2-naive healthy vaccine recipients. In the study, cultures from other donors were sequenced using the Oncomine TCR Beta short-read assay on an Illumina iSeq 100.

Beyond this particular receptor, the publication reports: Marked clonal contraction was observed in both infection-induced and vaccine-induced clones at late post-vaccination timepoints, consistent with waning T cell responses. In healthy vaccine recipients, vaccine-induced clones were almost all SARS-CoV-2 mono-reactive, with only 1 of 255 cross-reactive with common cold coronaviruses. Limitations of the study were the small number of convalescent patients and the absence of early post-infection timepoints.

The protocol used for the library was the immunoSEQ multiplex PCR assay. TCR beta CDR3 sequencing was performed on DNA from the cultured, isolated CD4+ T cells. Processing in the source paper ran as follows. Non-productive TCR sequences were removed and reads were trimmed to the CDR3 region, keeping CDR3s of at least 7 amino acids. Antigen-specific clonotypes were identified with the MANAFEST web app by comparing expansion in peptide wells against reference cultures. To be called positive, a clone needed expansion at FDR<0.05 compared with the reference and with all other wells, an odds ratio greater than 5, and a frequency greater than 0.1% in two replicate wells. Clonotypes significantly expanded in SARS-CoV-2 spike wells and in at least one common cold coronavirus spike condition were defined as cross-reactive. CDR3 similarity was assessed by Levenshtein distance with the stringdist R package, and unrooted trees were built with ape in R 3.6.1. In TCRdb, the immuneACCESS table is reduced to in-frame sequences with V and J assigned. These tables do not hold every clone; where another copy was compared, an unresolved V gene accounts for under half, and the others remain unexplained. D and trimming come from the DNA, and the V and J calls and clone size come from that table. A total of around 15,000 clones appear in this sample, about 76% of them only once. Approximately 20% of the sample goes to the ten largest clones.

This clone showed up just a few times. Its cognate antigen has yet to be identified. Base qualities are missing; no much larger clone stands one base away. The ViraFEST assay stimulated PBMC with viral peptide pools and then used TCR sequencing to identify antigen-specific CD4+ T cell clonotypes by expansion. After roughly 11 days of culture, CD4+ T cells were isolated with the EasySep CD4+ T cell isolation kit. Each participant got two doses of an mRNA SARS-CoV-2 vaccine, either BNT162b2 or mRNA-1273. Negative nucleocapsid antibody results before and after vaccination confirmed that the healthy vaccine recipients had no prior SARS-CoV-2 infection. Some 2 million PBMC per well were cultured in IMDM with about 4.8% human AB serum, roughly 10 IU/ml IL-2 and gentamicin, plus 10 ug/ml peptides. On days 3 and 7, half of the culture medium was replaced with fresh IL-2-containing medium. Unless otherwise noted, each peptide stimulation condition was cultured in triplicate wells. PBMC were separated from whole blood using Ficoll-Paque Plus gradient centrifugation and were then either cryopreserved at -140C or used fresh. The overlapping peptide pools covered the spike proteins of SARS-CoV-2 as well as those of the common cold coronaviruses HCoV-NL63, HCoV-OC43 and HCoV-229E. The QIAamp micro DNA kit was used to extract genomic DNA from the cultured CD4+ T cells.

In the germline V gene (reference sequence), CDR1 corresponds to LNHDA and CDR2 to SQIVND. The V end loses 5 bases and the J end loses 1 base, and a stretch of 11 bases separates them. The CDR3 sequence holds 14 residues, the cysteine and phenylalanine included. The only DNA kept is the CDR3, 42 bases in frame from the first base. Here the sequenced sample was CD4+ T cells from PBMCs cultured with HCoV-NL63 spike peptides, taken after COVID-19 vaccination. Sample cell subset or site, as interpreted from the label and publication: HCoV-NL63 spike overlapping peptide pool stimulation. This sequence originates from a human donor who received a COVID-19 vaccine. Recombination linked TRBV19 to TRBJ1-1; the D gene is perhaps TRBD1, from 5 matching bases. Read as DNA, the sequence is TGTGCCAGTAGTGGAATTCAGGGGAACACTGAAGCTTTCTTT. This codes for CASSGIQGNTEAFF.